This TCR beta chain was captured by sequencing in a study of CD8+ T cells in alopecia areata. Study in general: Tofacitinib lasted 6 to 18 months, then 6 months off drug. Treated patients received severity scores based on the percentage of scalp area affected. Study-level results: Mice showed TCR sharing more clearly than patients did, possibly owing to HLA. Under tofacitinib, fewer expanded CD8+ clones appeared among the top 100 scalp clones.

RNA was isolated and reverse transcribed to cDNA, the sequencing template. Clones were sequenced by immunoSEQ multiplex PCR, and TCRdb holds only the in-frame ones, with some missing. The data hold about 76,000 clones, with 60% to 70% observed a single time. The treatment here: oral pan-JAK inhibitor, 5-10 mg twice daily. This clone was seen more than once but under ten times. Its antigen is unidentified. Germline CDR1 reads SQVTM; CDR2 reads ANQGSEA. The V segment lost 1 base and the J segment 3 bases; nucleotides outside the gene matches: 3. The CDR3 extends over 14 amino acids. Sequenced material: CD8+ T cells sorted from blood, taken at week 24, from a patient treated with tofacitinib. This receptor was taken from a human donor with alopecia areata. The genes are TRBV29-1 and TRBJ2-1, with 7 bases lining up with TRBD1. The CDR3: CSVEAGTVYNEQFF. Written as DNA, the CDR3 is TGCAGCGTTGAAGCCGGGACAGTCTACAATGAGCAGTTCTTC.